Each of the 9 T cell receptor beta chains below was sequenced from the same sample in a study of blood T cells in healthy people across ages. A sample-barcoded 5' primer and a J-beta primer mix were used in a second PCR of about 6 to 12 cycles. MiXCR was run by TCRdb on the 5' RACE reads, yielding one entry per CDR3 protein. The repertoire has about 680,000 distinct CDR3 sequences, approximately 49% of them found once; the top ten carry about a third. Sequenced material: blood. These receptor sequences come from a woman aged 60-75 years in good health.

This clonotype was picked up a small number of times. V is TRBV3-1 and J is TRBJ2-3; 12 bases are shared with TRBD2. The CDR3 length is 16 residues. In germline, CDR1 is LGHDT, CDR2 YNNKEL (reference sequence). After removal of 4 bases from V and 2 bases from J, the junction contained 4 bases not matched to a gene. This chain's CDR3 is CASSLGLAGLTDTQYF. Here the CDR3 DNA reads TGTGCCAGCAGCCTCGGACTAGCGGGACTCACAGATACGCAGTATTTT.

This sequence joins TRBV5-6 and TRBJ2-1, with D hard to call. The germline V gene encodes CDR1 SGHDT and CDR2 YYEEEE. Trimming removed 1 base from V and 8 bases from J, with 13 bases in between. The CDR3 contains 14 residues. The CDR3 sequence: CASSLRWEGHEQFF. The CDR3 DNA follows: TGTGCCAGCAGCTTGCGGTGGGAAGGACATGAGCAGTTCTTC.

The chain is built from TRBV6-1 and TRBJ2-3, with TRBD2 matching 8 bases. Germline V gene sequence: CDR1 MNHNS, CDR2 SASEGT. The CDR3 covers 16 residues. After removal of 5 bases from V and 0 bases from J, the junction contained 7 bases not matched to a gene. The CDR3 bases are TGTGCCAGCAGTCCCGGAGTAGCGGGAAGCACAGATACGCAGTATTTT. It translates to CASSPGVAGSTDTQYF.

This clonotype has only a few counts. The chain employs TRBV18 and TRBJ1-2; the D gene is possibly TRBD1 (6 bases). Trimming stripped 4 bases from V and 2 bases from J, with 17 bases between. CDR3 length: 16 amino acids. Germline CDR1 and CDR2: KGHSH and LQKENI. The CDR3 sequence: CASSLKMTGRNYGYTF. Here the CDR3 DNA reads TGTGCCAGCTCACTAAAGATGACAGGAAGAAACTATGGCTACACCTTC.

The chain uses TRBV7-3 and TRBJ1-1; 8 bases match TRBD1. V dropped 4 bases and J dropped 5; count of bases not matched to a gene: 6. The germline V gene has CDR1 SGHTA and CDR2 FQGTGA. The CDR3 contains 14 residues. CDR3 protein: CASSSTGGYTEAFF. CDR3 DNA sequence: TGTGCCAGCAGCTCAACAGGGGGTTATACTGAAGCTTTCTTT.

CDR3 DNA sequence: TGTGCCAGCAGCCATAAAGGGGCAGCTGGGGCCAACGTCCTGACTTTC. This translates into CASSHKGAAGANVLTF. The chain joins TRBV3-1 to TRBJ2-6; the D gene is possibly TRBD1 (5 bases). Trimming pared 3 bases from V and 2 bases from J, leaving 11 bases between. This CDR3 spans 16 amino acids. CDR1 LGHDT and CDR2 YNNKEL come from the germline V gene (reference sequence).

The V and J genes are TRBV6-2 or TRBV6-3 and TRBJ2-7; 9 bases agree with TRBD1. V gave up 5 bases and J gave up 3 bases; unmatched junction bases: 5. CDR3 length: 14 residues. The germline V gene encodes CDR1 MNHEY and CDR2 SVGEGT. CDR3 sequence reads: CASSPKGQGYEQYF. In DNA, the CDR3 is TGTGCCAGCAGTCCCAAGGGACAGGGCTACGAGCAGTACTTC.

This clonotype was observed a few times. The chain links TRBV18 to TRBJ2-5, with no clear D. The CDR3 consists of 13 residues. The germline V gene encodes CDR1 KGHSH and CDR2 LQKENI. The V and J ends lost 1 base and 2 bases respectively, with 5 bases between them. The CDR3 DNA is TGTGCCAGCTCACCACTAGTGCAAGAGACCCAGTACTTC. The encoded protein is CASSPLVQETQYF.

The V gene is TRBV7-3, the J gene TRBJ2-1; D is unclear. TRBJ2-7 matches the DNA end more closely, so the J call is doubtful. The CDR3 length is 14 residues. Germline CDR1 reads SGHTA; CDR2 reads FQGTGA. CDR3 sequence: CASSLTRQSYEQYF. The CDR3 DNA follows: TGTGCCAGCAGCTTAACGCGGCAGAGCTACGAGCAGTACTTC.